This is a list of T cell receptor beta chains from one sample in a study of OX40 agonist ivuxolimab in advanced cancers. Assay: immunoSEQ multiplex PCR; the TCRdb copy retains only in-frame clones and omits some. The repertoire holds roughly 98,000 clones, with approximately 83% as singletons. Source: CD4+ or CD8+ T cells sorted from blood, taken in a trial of the OX40 agonist ivuxolimab. The source of these receptors is an adult with an advanced solid tumor such as melanoma, head and neck, liver or kidney cancer. CDR3s include the opening cysteine and the closing phenylalanine or tryptophan. A D gene is named only where the DNA matches it firmly. Size is stated for part of the rows, as once, few or many counts, or as a class when the clone is expanded.

TRBD1	15	.	TRBV19	TRBJ2-1	TGTGCCAGTAGTACCCAGGACAGGGGGCTCAATGAGCAGTTCTTC	CASSTQDRGLNEQFF
TRBD2	16	.	TRBV2	TRBJ2-5	TGTGCCAGCAGCCAAGGGACTAGCGGGGGACAAGAGACCCAGTACTTC	CASSQGTSGGQETQYF
.	14	.	TRBV6-5	TRBJ1-1	TGTGCCAGCAGTACCCGGGACGGCCTGACTGAAGCTTTCTTT	CASSTRDGLTEAFF
.	14	.	TRBV6-5	TRBJ1-2	TGTGCCAGCAGTGAACCCCGACGGGGATATGGCTACACCTTC	CASSEPRRGYGYTF
.	15	.	TRBV5-4	TRBJ2-5	TGTGCCAGCAGCTTGGGTCGGGGTTATTCAGAGACCCAGTACTTC	CASSLGRGYSETQYF
.	13	.	TRBV6-4	TRBJ2-3	TGTGCCAGCAGTGACCAGAGCACAGATACGCAGTATTTT	CASSDQSTDTQYF
.	13	once	TRBV7-2	TRBJ2-1	TGTGCCAGCTGCGTGCGGGGCAACAATGAGCAGTTCTTC	CASCVRGNNEQFF
TRBD1	17	.	TRBV19	TRBJ2-6	TGTGCCAGTAGTATAAACAGGGGACACTCTGGGGCCAACGTCCTGACTTTC	CASSINRGHSGANVLTF
.	12	once	TRBV5-6	TRBJ2-1	TGTGCCAGCAGCACGGTCCCTGATGAGCAGTTCTTC	CASSTVPDEQFF
TRBD2	15	.	TRBV5-1	TRBJ2-3	TGCGCCAGCAGTTCCCCGACTAGCGGCACAGATACGCAGTATTTT	CASSSPTSGTDTQYF
.	13	.	TRBV30	TRBJ1-5	TGTGCCTGGAGGGGGGGGGCGGGACAGCCCCAGCATTTT	CAWRGGAGQPQHF
.	13	.	TRBV5-4	TRBJ2-5	TGTGCCAGCAGCAACCGGGACCAAGAGACCCAGTACTTC	CASSNRDQETQYF
.	15	.	TRBV5-1	TRBJ2-2	TGCGCCAGCAGCTTGGTTCGTTCGAACACCGGGGAGCTGTTTTTT	CASSLVRSNTGELFF
.	16	few	TRBV5-1	TRBJ2-1	TGCGCCAGCACCGAGCCGGGACCCAGCTCCTACAATGAGCAGTTCTTC	CASTEPGPSSYNEQFF
TRBD1	15	.	TRBV6-6	TRBJ2-7	TGTGCCAGCAGCCGCCCCGGGACAGGGATCCACGAGCAGTACTTC	CASSRPGTGIHEQYF
.	14	.	TRBV6-4	TRBJ2-5	TGTGCCAGCAGTGACCACCCCCCTACAGAGACCCAGTACTTC	CASSDHPPTETQYF
TRBD1	14	.	TRBV18	TRBJ1-5	TGTGCCAGCTCACCTCAGGGGGGGGATCAGCCCCAGCATTTT	CASSPQGGDQPQHF
.	13	.	TRBV30	TRBJ2-5	TGTGCCTGGAATGATTGGGGGAAAGAGACCCAGTACTTC	CAWNDWGKETQYF
.	11	.	TRBV7-9	TRBJ1-1	TGTGCCAGCAGCTTGACAAGAGAAGCTTTCTTT	CASSLTREAFF
.	13	.	TRBV6-5	TRBJ2-2	TGTGCCAGCAGTTACTTCGGGTCCGGGGAGCTGTTTTTT	CASSYFGSGELFF
TRBD1	14	few	TRBV29-1	TRBJ1-1	TGCAGCGTTGAGGGGGACAGGGTCGGCACTGAAGCTTTCTTT	CSVEGDRVGTEAFF
TRBD2	15	.	TRBV28	TRBJ2-1	TGTGCCAGCAGTCCCAGCGGGGCAGCCTACAATGAGCAGTTCTTC	CASSPSGAAYNEQFF
.	11	.	TRBV28	TRBJ1-2	TGTGCCAGCAGCCGAGAGGTCCGCTACACCTTC	CASSREVRYTF
TRBD1	14	.	TRBV7-9	TRBJ1-1	TGTGCCAGCAGCTCGGGGACAGCGAACACTGAAGCTTTCTTT	CASSSGTANTEAFF
.	15	.	TRBV9	TRBJ1-3	TGTGCCAGCAGCGTAGGGCGGATGACCGGAAACACCATATATTTT	CASSVGRMTGNTIYF
TRBD2	14	.	TRBV7-2	TRBJ2-5	TGTGCCAGCAGCTTAGTGGGGGGGACAGAGACCCAGTACTTC	CASSLVGGTETQYF
TRBD2	16	.	TRBV6-6	TRBJ2-7	TGTGCCAGCAGTTCCCTCGGGACTAGCGGGAGGGCCGAGCAGTACTTC	CASSSLGTSGRAEQYF
.	14	.	TRBV29-1	TRBJ2-1	TGCAGCGTCCGGGGGACAGCCGATTACAATGAGCAGTTCTTC	CSVRGTADYNEQFF
.	11	.	TRBV7-9	TRBJ2-7	TGTGCCAGCAGCTTAGTCTACGAGCAGTACTTC	CASSLVYEQYF
TRBD2	11	.	TRBV20-1	TRBJ2-3	TGCAGTGCTACTTCGGGGGGGCTTGCGTATTTT	CSATSGGLAYF
.	14	.	TRBV4-3	TRBJ2-3	TGCGCCAGCAGCCCGAACGTGGGGAGAGATACGCAGTATTTT	CASSPNVGRDTQYF
.	16	few	TRBV2	TRBJ1-4	TGTGCCAGCATGAGGATGCAGAATCAAAGGGGTGAAAAACTGTTTTTT	CASMRMQNQRGEKLFF
.	13	.	TRBV2	TRBJ1-3	TGTGCCAGCAGTGATAGAGGGTTGAACACCATATATTTT	CASSDRGLNTIYF
.	14	.	TRBV6-6	TRBJ2-7	TGTGCCAGCACCCCTCATATGGGGTACGACGAGCAGTACTTC	CASTPHMGYDEQYF
.	13	.	TRBV18	TRBJ2-2	TGTGCCAGCTCACCAGTGAACACCGGGGAGCTGTTTTTT	CASSPVNTGELFF
TRBD2	17	.	TRBV27	TRBJ2-2	TGTGCCAGCAGTCTACTAATGCTAGCGGGTTCCACCGGGGAGCTGTTTTTT	CASSLLMLAGSTGELFF
.	15	once	TRBV6-1	TRBJ2-2	TGTGCCAGCAGTGCGATCGGGGGGAACACCGGGGAGCTGTTTTTT	CASSAIGGNTGELFF
.	14	.	TRBV28	TRBJ1-5	TGTGCCAGCTCCCGGGGAGGGGTATGGCAGCCCCAGCATTTT	CASSRGGVWQPQHF
TRBD1	17	.	TRBV14	TRBJ2-3	TGTGCCAGCAGCCAAAAACCAAGGGGGCGAAGCACAGATACGCAGTATTTT	CASSQKPRGRSTDTQYF
TRBD1	15	.	TRBV5-4	TRBJ1-1	TGTGCCAGCAGCGATCGCGACAGGGCGAGCACTGAAGCTTTCTTT	CASSDRDRASTEAFF
TRBD2	13	.	TRBV2	TRBJ2-2	TGTGCCAGCAGCCGGACTAGCCCCGGGGAGCTGTTTTTT	CASSRTSPGELFF
TRBD1	15	.	TRBV7-6	TRBJ2-5	TGTGCCAGCACATACGGACAGGGATGGCGAGAGACCCAGTACTTC	CASTYGQGWRETQYF
.	14	few	TRBV15	TRBJ1-1	TGTGCCACCAGCAGAGATCGAACGAACACTGAAGCTTTCTTT	CATSRDRTNTEAFF
.	14	.	TRBV7-3	TRBJ2-2	TGTGCCGGGGGTCGCGGTGCGAACACCGGGGAGCTGTTTTTT	CAGGRGANTGELFF
.	15	.	TRBV7-3	TRBJ1-6	TGTGCCAGCAGCTTATCCACAGGACGAACTTCACCCCTCCACTTT	CASSLSTGRTSPLHF
.	13	.	TRBV28	TRBJ2-7	TGTGCCAGCACCTCGGGCGGGATCAGCGAGCAGTACTTC	CASTSGGISEQYF
.	16	.	TRBV5-1	TRBJ2-2	TGCGCCAGCAGCACAACTACAGGGTTGAACACCGGGGAGCTGTTTTTT	CASSTTTGLNTGELFF
TRBD1	15	.	TRBV5-5	TRBJ1-2	TGTGCCAGCAGCTTGGACAGGGGGCAGTCTGGTGGCTACACCTTC	CASSLDRGQSGGYTF
.	16	.	TRBV10-2	TRBJ1-1	TGCGCCAGCGGGAACCCGGGGTCGATTACGAACACTGAAGCTTTCTTT	CASGNPGSITNTEAFF
.	17	.	TRBV7-2	TRBJ2-1	TGTGCCAGCAGCCCCCTGAACCCGGGAATCTCCTACAATGAGCAGTTCTTC	CASSPLNPGISYNEQFF
.	13	.	TRBV6-1	TRBJ2-7	TGTGCCAGCAGGGCCGGGACTCCCTACGAGCAGTACTTC	CASRAGTPYEQYF
.	12	.	TRBV7-3	TRBJ2-3	TGTGCCAGCAGCTTAAATGGAGATACGCAGTATTTT	CASSLNGDTQYF